The 20 T cell receptor beta chains below were found in one sample sequenced in a study of T cell repertoires in cytomegalovirus infection. No antigen is known for these receptors. From the reads, TCRdb called clonotypes with MiXCR, one entry per CDR3 protein. Of some 920,000 distinct CDR3 sequences listed, roughly 30% are singletons. Sequences were derived from cultured CD8+ T cells from PBMCs, sampled from culture after CMV antigen stimulation. These receptors all come from a human donor in good health (CMV status not recorded). Some clones in this sample may be carry-over from other donors' samples.

The chain employs TRBV12-3 or TRBV12-4 and TRBJ2-3; 7 positions match TRBD1. Trimming took 5 bases from V and 4 from J; bases not matched to a gene: 6. The CDR3 runs to 14 residues. The CDR3 sequence: CASSMTGKADTQYF. In DNA, the CDR3 is TGTGCCAGCAGTATGACAGGGAAAGCAGATACGCAGTATTTT.

The table lists this clonotype with many counts. The chain carries TRBV7-2 and TRBJ2-3; D is undetermined. The CDR3 runs 15 residues. Deletions cut 7 bases from V and 3 bases from J, with 17 bases between. Looked up from germline, CDR1 is SGHTA and CDR2 is FQGNSA. The CDR3 region is CASIEWDGETDTQYF. The CDR3 nucleotides read TGTGCCAGCATCGAGTGGGATGGGGAAACAGATACGCAGTATTTT.

In its sample, this clonotype was seen many times. The genes are TRBV7-6 and TRBJ2-3; D not resolved. V shed 5 bases and J shed 2 bases, with 14 bases lying between them. CDR1 and CDR2 from the germline V gene are SGHVS and FNYEAQ. This CDR3 is 15 amino acids long. Here the CDR3 reads CASSVEATITDTQYF. CDR3 DNA sequence: TGTGCCAGCAGCGTAGAAGCAACTATCACAGATACGCAGTATTTT.

J is TRBJ1-4 and V is TRBV11-2; TRBD1 matches 8 bases. Trimming removed 5 bases from V and 10 bases from J; junction bases left unmatched: 12. The CDR3 totals 15 residues. Germline assignment: CDR1 SGHAT and CDR2 FQNNGV. CDR3 bases: TGTGCCAGCAGCAAATGGACAGGGTTTGGCGTAAAACTGTTTTTT. This codes for CASSKWTGFGVKLFF.

This rearrangement joins TRBV7-9 to TRBJ1-2, with D perhaps matching TRBD1 (6 bases). Trimming pared 5 bases from V and 10 bases from J, leaving 35 bases between. The CDR3 runs to 19 residues. Germline values: CDR1 SEHNR, CDR2 FQNEAQ (reference sequence). This chain's CDR3 is CASSQYLGADRPISDAYTF. The CDR3 DNA sequence: TGTGCCAGCAGCCAATATCTGGGAGCAGACAGGCCGATTAGCGATGCCTACACCTTC.

This chain joins TRBV4-3 and TRBJ1-2; weak D call: TRBD1 (5 bases). Germline V gene lookup returns CDR1 LGHNA and CDR2 YSLEER. With 2 bases removed from V and 7 bases from J, the gap between germline ends came to 11 bases. This CDR3 is built from 13 residues. CDR3 bases: TGCGCCAGCAGCCAAACAGGAAATGGTGGCTACACCTTC. Protein product: CASSQTGNGGYTF.

The rearrangement joins TRBV27 to TRBJ2-7; no firm D call. V was pared by 2 bases and J by 3 bases, with 20 bases between. The germline CDR1 and CDR2 sequences are MNHEY and SMNVEV (reference sequence). This CDR3 is built from 17 residues. The CDR3 protein is CASSLQPSDELFYEQYF. Written as DNA, the CDR3 is TGTGCCAGCAGTTTACAACCTTCGGATGAATTATTCTACGAGCAGTACTTC.

The table lists this clonotype with many counts. The chain has TRBV4-1 and TRBJ2-1; D unresolved. Looked up from germline, CDR1 is MGHRA and CDR2 is YSYEKL. V was clipped by 0 bases and J by 8 bases, with 2 bases between them. The CDR3 sequence is 11 residues long. CDR3 in amino acids: CASSQEDEQFF. Here the CDR3 DNA reads TGCGCCAGCAGCCAAGAGGATGAGCAGTTCTTC.

The chain employs TRBV6-5 and TRBJ2-7; D may match TRBD1 or TRBD2 (5 bases each). Trimming removed 6 bases from V and 5 bases from J, with 23 bases in between. Germline CDR1 and CDR2: MNHEY and SVGAGI. The CDR3 covers 16 residues. The DNA of the CDR3 is TGTGCCAGCAGACCTTTCCGGGACGTCCTATTACACGAGCAGTACTTC. Its protein is CASRPFRDVLLHEQYF.

The chain carries TRBV29-1 and TRBJ1-2, with 7 bases fitting TRBD1. This CDR3 contains 13 residues. Losses at the gene ends were 7 bases for V and 6 bases for J; bases not matched to a gene: 11. Germline CDR1 is SQVTM and CDR2 is ANQGSEA. DNA for the CDR3: TGCAGCGCCCCTGAACAGGGGTTAGATGGCTACACCTTC. It yields the protein CSAPEQGLDGYTF.

The chain has TRBV23-1 and TRBJ2-7; D is possibly TRBD1 (5 bases). TRBV23-1 qualifies as an ORF whose function is uncertain. Trimming cost V 3 bases and J 1 base, with 16 bases left between them. CDR3 length equals 16 residues. This chain's CDR3 is CASSQHRQGFSYEQYF. The CDR3 coding sequence is TGCGCCAGCAGTCAGCATCGGCAGGGCTTTTCCTACGAGCAGTACTTC.

The chain recombines TRBV7-9 with TRBJ2-5, with 11 bases aligning to TRBD2. Germline CDR1 is SEHNR and CDR2 is FQNEAQ (reference sequence). The CDR3 covers 16 residues. The trim removed 5 bases at V and 5 bases at J, leaving 10 bases unmatched. The CDR3 DNA is TGTGCCAGCAGCAAAATAGCGGGGGGGCCGCCGGAGACCCAGTACTTC. Translated: CASSKIAGGPPETQYF. The full variable domain, with the rest looked up from reference TRBV7-9 and TRBJ2-5, is DTGVSQNPRHKITKRGQNVTFRCDPISEHNRLYWYRQTLGQGPEFLTYFQNEAQLEKSRLLSDRFSAERPKGSFSTLEIQRTEQGDSAMYLCASSKIAGGPPETQYFGPGTRLLVL.

V usage is TRBV12-3 or TRBV12-4 and J usage is TRBJ2-7; perhaps D is TRBD1 or TRBD2 (6 bases each). V lost 4 bases, J lost 5 bases, and 12 bases lay in between. The CDR3 length is 13 residues. CDR3 region: CASSWRGVDEQYF. For the CDR3, the DNA is TGTGCCAGCAGTTGGAGGGGGGTCGACGAGCAGTACTTC.

The table lists this clonotype with a few counts. The rearrangement links TRBV24-1 to TRBJ2-2; TRBD1 agrees at 8 bases. With V trimmed by 4 bases and J by 7 bases, 7 bases remained unmatched. CDR1 is KGHDR, CDR2 SFDVKD, per germline. The CDR3 has 15 residues. CDR3 nucleotide sequence: TGTGCCACCAGTGACGCCAGGGGGCCTATCGGGGAGCTGTTTTTT. Encoded protein: CATSDARGPIGELFF.

This clonotype occurred many times. In DNA form, the CDR3 reads TGTGCCAGCAGCCAGCGACAGCTCCTAGCTAGCACAGATACGCAGTATTTT. Translating it yields CASSQRQLLASTDTQYF. The V and J genes are TRBV7-8 and TRBJ2-3; D assignment may be TRBD1 or TRBD2 (5 bases each). Germline V CDR1 and CDR2: SGHVS, FQNEAQ. The CDR3 extends over 17 amino acids. Trimming removed 5 bases from V and 0 bases from J, with 18 bases in between.

This clonotype was detected ten times or more. The chain carries TRBV12-3 or TRBV12-4 and TRBJ2-1, with D uncertain. The CDR3 extends over 15 amino acids. The V end lost 3 bases, the J end lost 0 bases, and 9 bases lay between the germline ends. The CDR3 region has the DNA TGTGCCAGCAGTTTTGCGCCTACCTCCTACAATGAGCAGTTCTTC. It yields the protein CASSFAPTSYNEQFF.

The rearrangement links TRBV29-1 to TRBJ2-7; D perhaps matches TRBD2 (7 bases). The CDR3 extends over 13 amino acids. CDR1 and CDR2 from the germline V gene are SQVTM and ANQGSEA. Deletions cut 6 bases from V and 1 base from J, with 13 bases between. The CDR3 spells CSVSGGRSYEQYF. CDR3 nucleotide sequence: TGCAGCGTCTCCGGGGGGCGATCCTACGAGCAGTACTTC.

This clonotype was detected once. The rearrangement uses TRBV12-3 or TRBV12-4 and TRBJ2-2; possibly TRBD2 for D (7 bases). The CDR3 has 20 residues. V was clipped by 3 bases and J by 1 base, with 24 bases between them. CDR3 residues: CASSFHTEARGAGNTGELFF. The CDR3 nucleotides read TGTGCCAGCAGTTTTCATACTGAGGCTCGGGGGGCAGGGAACACCGGGGAGCTGTTTTTT.

The rearrangement uses TRBV10-3 and TRBJ1-2; D unresolved. With 6 bases removed from V and 0 bases from J, the gap between germline ends came to 14 bases. The CDR3 sequence is 15 residues long. Germline V lookup: CDR1 ENHRY, CDR2 SYGVKD. In DNA form, the CDR3 reads TGTGCCATCAGGAACGGAGACCTTTCTAACTATGGCTACACCTTC. Its translation is CAIRNGDLSNYGYTF.

The table lists this clonotype with a few counts. The V and J genes are TRBV5-1 and TRBJ2-1; tentative D call: TRBD1 (6 bases). CDR1 is SGHRS and CDR2 is YFSETQ in the germline V gene. V was pared by 1 base and J by 4 bases, with 12 bases between. The CDR3 is 15 amino acids. The CDR3: CASSLYRDGYNEQFF. The CDR3 DNA sequence: TGCGCCAGCAGCTTGTACAGGGACGGGTACAATGAGCAGTTCTTC. The full variable domain, with the rest looked up from reference TRBV5-1 and TRBJ2-1, is KAGVTQTPRYLIKTRGQQVTLSCSPISGHRSVSWYQQTPGQGLQFLFEYFSETQRNKGNFPGRFSGRQFSNSRSEMNVSTLELGDSALYLCASSLYRDGYNEQFFGPGTRLTVL.